These 2 T cell receptor beta chains were sequenced from one sample in a study of blood T cell repertoires in COVID-19. Clones were sequenced by immunoSEQ multiplex PCR, and TCRdb holds only the in-frame ones, with some missing. The repertoire consists of some 430,000 clones, with less than 95% occurring once and the leading ten covering about 0.6%. Sequenced material: PBMCs or T cells enriched from blood (not recorded which). These receptors originate from a young man who had recovered from COVID-19.

J is TRBJ2-7 and V is TRBV6-1; possibly TRBD1 for D (6 bases). CDR3 size: 15 residues. V lost 2 bases, J lost 0 bases, and 11 bases lay in between. In germline, CDR1 is MNHNS, CDR2 SASEGT. CDR3 DNA sequence: TGTGCCAGCAGTGAAAAGGGCAGGGGCTCCTACGAGCAGTACTTC. It translates to CASSEKGRGSYEQYF.

V usage is TRBV7-8 and J usage is TRBJ2-3; 9 bases are a match to TRBD2. Germline trimming cut 3 bases from V and 5 bases from J; bases unmatched to any gene: 12. The CDR3 runs 17 residues. Germline CDR1 is SGHVS and CDR2 is FQNEAQ. The chain's CDR3 is CASSFRFSGGSGDTQYF. CDR3 nucleotides: TGTGCCAGCAGCTTTCGCTTTAGCGGGGGTTCGGGAGATACGCAGTATTTT.